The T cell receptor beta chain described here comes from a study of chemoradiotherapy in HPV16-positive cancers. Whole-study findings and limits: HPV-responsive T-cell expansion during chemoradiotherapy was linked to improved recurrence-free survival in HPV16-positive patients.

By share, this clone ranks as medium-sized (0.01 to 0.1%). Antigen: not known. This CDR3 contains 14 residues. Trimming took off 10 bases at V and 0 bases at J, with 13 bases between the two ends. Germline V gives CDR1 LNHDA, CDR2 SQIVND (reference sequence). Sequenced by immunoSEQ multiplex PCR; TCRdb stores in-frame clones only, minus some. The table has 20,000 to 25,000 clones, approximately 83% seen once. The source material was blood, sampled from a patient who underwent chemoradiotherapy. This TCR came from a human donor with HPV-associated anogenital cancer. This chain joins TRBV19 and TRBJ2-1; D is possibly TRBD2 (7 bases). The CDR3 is CATGGAVSYNEQFF. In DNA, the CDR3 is TGTGCCACTGGGGGGGCCGTCTCCTACAATGAGCAGTTCTTC.